This T cell receptor beta chain is drawn from a study of PD-L1 blockade in urothelial cancer (dated by TCRdb to about 2017). In the study overall: Every patient began therapy at some point between 2013 and 2015 and was given atezolizumab 1,200 mg intravenously every 3 weeks. About 90% of the roughly 29 patients were identified as males with urothelial cancer of bladder origin, and a prior smoking history was reported by 18 of 29 patients. Patients had an ECOG performance status of 0 or 1 and had received between 0 and 3 prior chemotherapy regimens. Blood samples were analyzed 3 weeks after the start of treatment (second dose) and 6 weeks after the start of treatment. Blood samples gave a median of around 140,000 T cells and 83,000 or so unique TCRs, with a median clonality of 0.080. The study was an exploratory multi-omic analysis of somatic, immune and clinical correlates of response to PD-L1 blockade with atezolizumab in urothelial cancer. Pretreatment tumor samples, along with matched peripheral blood collected serially before and after atezolizumab treatment, underwent TCR sequencing. Durable clinical benefit was defined as a progression-free survival longer than 6 months, and TCR features were additionally tested against progression-free survival and overall survival. In the same patients, pretreatment tumors underwent whole exome sequencing and RNA sequencing in addition to TCR sequencing. About 10 patients achieved durable clinical benefit and fewer than 25 did not. Over 28 patients had pretreatment blood TCR-seq, 24 had at least one posttreatment blood collection, and 24 had tumor TCR-seq. What the research found in general, with its limitations: Improved progression-free and overall survival was associated with having pretreatment peripheral blood TCR clonality below the median. Because of the small sample size (n ≈ 31) and the many exploratory analyses performed, the results are intended to be regarded as hypothesis-generating. At 3 weeks after the start of treatment, tumor-associated TCR clones in peripheral blood had expanded more in patients with durable benefit (n of about 20, p = 0.022).

Concerning this clone itself: Its antigen is currently not known. No base quality information exists; no much larger clone differs at one position.

Synthetic TCR analog templates were spiked into each PCR to estimate absolute template abundance from read counts. Using the immunoSEQ assay, TCRbeta CDR3 regions were amplified from genomic DNA with bias-controlled V and J gene primers. Sequencing of rearranged TCRbeta segments was performed at approximately 20X coverage. Processing in the source paper ran as follows. Clustering was used to correct sequencing errors, and CDR3s were annotated against IMGT so that V, D and J genes could be assigned. Only productive TCRbeta rearrangements were used in downstream analyses, excluding out-of-frame or stop-codon sequences. Clonality was computed as one minus Shannon entropy normalized by the log of the number of unique productive sequences. Fisher's exact test with Benjamini-Hochberg correction, using a cutoff of adjusted p below 0.01, was how clones that differed between time points or between blood and tumor were identified. The immuneACCESS repertoire file appears here via TCRdb, limited to in-frame rearrangements. These files lack a portion of the clones; in checked studies, under half of the deficit traces to unresolved V genes, and the cause of the others is not known. V, J and clone size reflect that table, while D and trimming were determined from the DNA. This sample gives 30,000 to 40,000 clones in total; roughly 84% of them show up just once. Of the sample, 15% to 19% is held by the ten largest clones.

Sample time point, as interpreted from the label and publication: pretreatment peripheral blood. The cohort comprised about 30 patients with locally advanced or metastatic urothelial carcinoma treated at Memorial Sloan Kettering on a trial protocol. Peripheral blood mononuclear cells were collected pretreatment and during treatment, at between 1 and 8 total time points per patient. The Qiagen DNeasy Blood extraction kit was used to purify genomic DNA from total PBMCs and tumor samples. PBMCs were collected pretreatment and during treatment, and were isolated and stored as previously described. The receptor was isolated from a man aged 60-69 years with urothelial cancer. The source was PBMCs, collected around atezolizumab (anti-PD-L1) treatment.

In nucleotides, the sequence is TGTGCCAGCGGCGACAGGGTAATCACAGATACGCAGTATTTT. It specifies CASGDRVITDTQYF. The chain employs TRBV7-6 and TRBJ2-3; TRBD1 agrees with 7 junctional bases. There are 14 amino acids in the CDR3, from cysteine to phenylalanine inclusive. The DNA shown is the 42-base CDR3, in frame from base 1. V is pruned by 8 bases and J by 2 bases, leaving 7 bases of the junction without a gene match. The germline V gene sets CDR1 to SGHVS and CDR2 to FNYEAQ.